The 5 T cell receptor beta chains below come from one sample, sequenced in a study of beta chain features in type 1 diabetes. Study-level findings and limits: Moderate but significant shortening of TCRB CDR3s was recorded in all four CD4+ subsets from Type 1 diabetes patients.

No antigen has been assigned to these receptors. The whole isolated RNA underwent reverse transcription, so sequencing captured expressed TCRB transcripts. Data came from immunoSEQ multiplex PCR; TCRdb stores just in-frame clones and leaves some out. The table has 150,000 to 190,000 clones, 10% seen once; the top ten hold 0.5%. The sample consisted of central memory CD4+ T cells from blood. These receptors came from a man aged 30-40 years with type 1 diabetes.

The rearrangement joins TRBV7-8 to TRBJ1-1, with unresolved D. The CDR3 totals 13 residues. V was trimmed by 5 bases and J by 5 bases, leaving 12 bases between them. Looked up from germline, CDR1 is SGHVS and CDR2 is FQNEAQ. DNA of the CDR3: TGTGCCAGCAGCACGAGCCCGAGGACTGAAGCTTTCTTT. Amino acids: CASSTSPRTEAFF. Looking up the rest from reference TRBV7-8 and TRBJ1-1 gives the full variable domain: GAGVSQSPRYKVAKRGQDVALRCDPISGHVSLFWYQQALGQGPEFLTYFQNEAQLDKSGLPSDRFFAERPEGSVSTLKIQRTQQEDSAVYLCASSTSPRTEAFFGQGTRLTVV.

This clone showed up just a few times. The chain carries TRBV7-2 and TRBJ2-5; D remains unclear. There are 14 residues in the CDR3. Germline assignment: CDR1 SGHTA and CDR2 FQGNSA. V lost 3 bases and J lost 2, with 10 bases in between. CDR3 in amino acids: CASSLRHSQETQYF. The CDR3 coding sequence is TGTGCCAGCAGCTTGCGTCACAGTCAAGAGACCCAGTACTTC.

The chain combines TRBV7-9 with TRBJ1-1; D call uncertain. The V end was cut by 0 bases, the J end by 0 bases, with 14 bases between. Germline V gene data show CDR1 as SEHNR and CDR2 as FQNEAQ (reference sequence). CDR3 size: 17 residues. DNA of the CDR3: TGTGCCAGCAGCTTAGCGACGATTGCGGGGATGAACACTGAAGCTTTCTTT. It specifies CASSLATIAGMNTEAFF.

The table lists this clone with a few counts. Other DNA sequences in this sample translate to the same CDR3. The J gene is TRBJ1-2, the V gene TRBV5-1; D uncertain. Germline lookup yields CDR1 SGHRS and CDR2 YFSETQ. The CDR3 loop spans 14 amino acids. Deletions cut 0 bases from V and 2 bases from J, with 8 bases between. The CDR3, as DNA: TGCGCCAGCAGCTTGGAGTCAGTGAACTATGGCTACACCTTC. Amino acids: CASSLESVNYGYTF.

In its sample, this clone was seen a few times. The chain uses TRBV5-1 and TRBJ2-6; 8 nucleotides agree with TRBD1. The V gene's germline CDR1 is SGHRS and CDR2 YFSETQ. This CDR3 is 17 amino acids long. V lost 3 bases, J lost 0 bases, and 5 bases stayed unmatched. In nucleotides, the CDR3 is TGCGCCAGCAGCTCAACCGGGACAGGCTCTGGGGCCAACGTCCTGACTTTC. Its protein is CASSSTGTGSGANVLTF.